This T cell receptor (beta chain) comes out of a study of cytomegalovirus exposure and HLA in healthy donors. This PCR relied on a set of 60 Vbeta primers and 13 Jbeta primers. Produced via immunoSEQ multiplex PCR; TCRdb's table is partial and in-frame only. The data show tens of thousands of clones, approximately 80% seen once. The TCR was taken from a man in his late teens or twenties in good health and CMV-seropositive. The sequenced material came from PBMCs.

Here the CDR3 reads CASSYSTGGQETQYF. CDR3 in DNA: TGTGCCAGCAGTTACTCGACAGGGGGTCAAGAGACCCAGTACTTC. The rearrangement uses TRBV6-5 and TRBJ2-5, with TRBD1 matching 9 bases. Germline CDR1 and CDR2: MNHEY and SVGAGI. V was pared by 0 bases and J by 2 bases, with 1 base of the junction left unmatched. The CDR3 loop spans 15 amino acids.